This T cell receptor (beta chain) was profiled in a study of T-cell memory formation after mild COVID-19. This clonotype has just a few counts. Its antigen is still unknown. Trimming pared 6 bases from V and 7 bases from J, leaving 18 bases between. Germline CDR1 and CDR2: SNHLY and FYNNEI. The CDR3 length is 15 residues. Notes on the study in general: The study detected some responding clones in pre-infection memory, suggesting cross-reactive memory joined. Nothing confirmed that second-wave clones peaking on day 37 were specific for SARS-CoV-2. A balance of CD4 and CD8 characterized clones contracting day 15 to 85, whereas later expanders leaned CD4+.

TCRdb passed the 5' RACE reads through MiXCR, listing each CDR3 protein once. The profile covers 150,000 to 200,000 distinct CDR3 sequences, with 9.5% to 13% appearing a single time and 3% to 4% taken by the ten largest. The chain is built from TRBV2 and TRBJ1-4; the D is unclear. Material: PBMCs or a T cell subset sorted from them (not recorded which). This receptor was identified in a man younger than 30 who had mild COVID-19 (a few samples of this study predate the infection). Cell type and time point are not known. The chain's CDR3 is CASSEAGPSSEKLFF. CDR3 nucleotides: TGTGCCAGCAGCGAGGCCGGGCCAAGTAGTGAAAAACTGTTTTTT.